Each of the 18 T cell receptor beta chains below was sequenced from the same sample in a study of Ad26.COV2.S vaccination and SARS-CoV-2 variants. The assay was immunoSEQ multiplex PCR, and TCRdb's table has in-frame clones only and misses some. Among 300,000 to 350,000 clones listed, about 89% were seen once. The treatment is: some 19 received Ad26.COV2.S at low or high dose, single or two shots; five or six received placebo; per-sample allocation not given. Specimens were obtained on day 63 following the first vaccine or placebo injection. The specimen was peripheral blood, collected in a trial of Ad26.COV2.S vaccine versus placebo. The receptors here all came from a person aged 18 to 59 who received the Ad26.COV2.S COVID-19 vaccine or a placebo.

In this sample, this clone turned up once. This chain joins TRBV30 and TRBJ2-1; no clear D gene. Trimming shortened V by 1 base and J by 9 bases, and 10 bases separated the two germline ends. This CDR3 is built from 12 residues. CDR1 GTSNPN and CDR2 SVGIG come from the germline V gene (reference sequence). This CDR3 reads CAWSDSLREQFF. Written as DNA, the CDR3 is TGTGCCTGGAGTGACTCGCTCCGTGAGCAGTTCTTC.

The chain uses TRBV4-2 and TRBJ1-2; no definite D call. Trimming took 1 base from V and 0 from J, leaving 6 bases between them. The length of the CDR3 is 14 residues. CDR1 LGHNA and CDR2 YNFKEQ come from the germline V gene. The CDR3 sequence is CASSQGYPNYGYTF. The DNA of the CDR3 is TGTGCCAGCAGCCAAGGTTACCCTAACTATGGCTACACCTTC.

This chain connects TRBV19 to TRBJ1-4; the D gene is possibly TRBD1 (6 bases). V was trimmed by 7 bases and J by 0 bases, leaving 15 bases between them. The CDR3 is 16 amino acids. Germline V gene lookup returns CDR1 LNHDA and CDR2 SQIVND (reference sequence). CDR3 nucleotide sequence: TGTGCCAGTAAGCCGATGTGGACAGCAACTAATGAAAAACTGTTTTTT. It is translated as CASKPMWTATNEKLFF.

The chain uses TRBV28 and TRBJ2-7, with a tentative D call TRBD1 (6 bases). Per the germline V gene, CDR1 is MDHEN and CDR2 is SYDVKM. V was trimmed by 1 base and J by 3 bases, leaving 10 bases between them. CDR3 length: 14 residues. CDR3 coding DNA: TGTGCCAGCAGTTTATCGGACAGTAGCTACGAGCAGTACTTC. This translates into CASSLSDSSYEQYF.

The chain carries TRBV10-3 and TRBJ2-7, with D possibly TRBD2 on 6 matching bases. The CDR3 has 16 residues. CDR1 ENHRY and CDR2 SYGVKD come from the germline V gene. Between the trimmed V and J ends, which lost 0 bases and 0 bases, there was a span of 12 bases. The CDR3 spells CAISESGGAASYEQYF. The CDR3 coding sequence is TGTGCCATCAGTGAGTCGGGGGGAGCTGCCTCCTACGAGCAGTACTTC.

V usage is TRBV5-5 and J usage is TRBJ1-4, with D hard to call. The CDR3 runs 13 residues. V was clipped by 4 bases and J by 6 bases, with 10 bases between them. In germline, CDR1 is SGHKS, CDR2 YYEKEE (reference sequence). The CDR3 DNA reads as TGTGCCAGCAGCCTGGGGATGTATGAAAAACTGTTTTTT. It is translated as CASSLGMYEKLFF. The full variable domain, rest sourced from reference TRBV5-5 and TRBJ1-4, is DAGVTQSPTHLIKTRGQQVTLRCSPISGHKSVSWYQQVLGQGPQFIFQYYEKEERGRGNFPDRFSARQFPNYSSELNVNALLLGDSALYLCASSLGMYEKLFFGSGTQLSVL.

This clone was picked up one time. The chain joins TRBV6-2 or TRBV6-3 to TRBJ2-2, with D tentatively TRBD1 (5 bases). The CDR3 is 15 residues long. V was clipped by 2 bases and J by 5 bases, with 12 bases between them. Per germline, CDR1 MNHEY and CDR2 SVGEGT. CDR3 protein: CASSYEGARTGELFF. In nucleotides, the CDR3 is TGTGCCAGCAGTTACGAAGGGGCGCGGACCGGGGAGCTGTTTTTT.

The chain's CDR3 is CASSWAGSPYEQYF. The CDR3 DNA is TGTGCCAGCAGCTGGGCGGGGAGCCCCTACGAGCAGTACTTC. The rearrangement links TRBV5-5 to TRBJ2-7, with D possibly TRBD2 on 6 matching bases. The CDR3 extends over 14 amino acids. Between the trimmed V and J ends, which lost 3 bases and 2 bases, there was a span of 12 bases. Germline assignment: CDR1 SGHKS and CDR2 YYEKEE (reference sequence).

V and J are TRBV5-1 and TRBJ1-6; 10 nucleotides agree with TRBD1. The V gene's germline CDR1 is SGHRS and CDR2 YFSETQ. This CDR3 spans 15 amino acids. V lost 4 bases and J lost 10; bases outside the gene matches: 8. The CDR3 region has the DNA TGCGCCAGCAGCGAAGAGACAGGGGGCTGGTCACCCCTCCACTTT. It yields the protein CASSEETGGWSPLHF.

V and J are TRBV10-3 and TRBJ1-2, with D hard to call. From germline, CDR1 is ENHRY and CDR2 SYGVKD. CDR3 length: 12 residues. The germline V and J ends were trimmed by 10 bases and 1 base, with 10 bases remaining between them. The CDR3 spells CATHGGNYGYTF. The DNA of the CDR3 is TGTGCCACCCACGGCGGTAACTATGGCTACACCTTC.

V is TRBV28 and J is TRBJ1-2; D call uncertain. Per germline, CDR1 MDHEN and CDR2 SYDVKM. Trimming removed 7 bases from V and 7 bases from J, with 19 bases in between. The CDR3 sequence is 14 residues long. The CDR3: CASTPLRPSSGYTF. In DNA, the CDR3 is TGTGCCAGCACCCCACTCCGACCGTCATCTGGCTACACCTTC.

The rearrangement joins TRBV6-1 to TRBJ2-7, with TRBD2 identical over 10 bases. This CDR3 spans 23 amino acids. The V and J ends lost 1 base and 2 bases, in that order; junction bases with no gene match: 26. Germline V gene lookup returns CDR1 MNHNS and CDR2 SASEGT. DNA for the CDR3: TGTGCCAGCAGTGAAGAGGAACAGGGAGGCTTCGCGCTAGCGGGAGTCACCACCTACGAGCAGTACTTC. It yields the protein CASSEEEQGGFALAGVTTYEQYF.

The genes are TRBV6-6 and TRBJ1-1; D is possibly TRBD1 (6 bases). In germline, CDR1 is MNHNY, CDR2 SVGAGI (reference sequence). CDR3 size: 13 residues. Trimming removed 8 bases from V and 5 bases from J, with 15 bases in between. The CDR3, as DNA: TGTGCCAGCTTTGGGCAGGGGAAGACTGAAGCTTTCTTT. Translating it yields CASFGQGKTEAFF.

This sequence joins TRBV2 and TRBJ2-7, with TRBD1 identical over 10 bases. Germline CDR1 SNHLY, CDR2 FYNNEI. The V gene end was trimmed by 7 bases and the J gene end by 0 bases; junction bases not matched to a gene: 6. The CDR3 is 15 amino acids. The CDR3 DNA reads TGTGCCAGCACCGCCGGGACAGGGGCCTCCTACGAGCAGTACTTC. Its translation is CASTAGTGASYEQYF.

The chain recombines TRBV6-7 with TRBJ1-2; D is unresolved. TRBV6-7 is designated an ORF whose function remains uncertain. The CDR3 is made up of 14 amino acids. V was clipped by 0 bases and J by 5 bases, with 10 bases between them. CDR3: CASSYSDDEYGYTF. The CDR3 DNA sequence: TGTGCCAGCAGTTACTCGGATGACGAGTATGGCTACACCTTC.

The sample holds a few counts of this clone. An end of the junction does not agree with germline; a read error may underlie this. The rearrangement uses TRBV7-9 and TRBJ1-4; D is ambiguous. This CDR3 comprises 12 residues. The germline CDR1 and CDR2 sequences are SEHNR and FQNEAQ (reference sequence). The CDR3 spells CASSFPNEKLFF. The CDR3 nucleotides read TGTGCCAGCAGCTTCCCTAACGAAAAACTGTTTTTT.

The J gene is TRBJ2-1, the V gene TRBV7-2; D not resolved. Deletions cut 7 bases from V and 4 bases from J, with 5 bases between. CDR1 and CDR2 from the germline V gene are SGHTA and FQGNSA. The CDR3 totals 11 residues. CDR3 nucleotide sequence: TGTGCCAGCACGTGGTACAATGAGCAGTTCTTC. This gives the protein CASTWYNEQFF.

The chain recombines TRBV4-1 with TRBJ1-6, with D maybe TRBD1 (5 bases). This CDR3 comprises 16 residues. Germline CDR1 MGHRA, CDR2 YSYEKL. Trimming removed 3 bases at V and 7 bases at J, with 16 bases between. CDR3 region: CASSHEYGTFNSPLHF. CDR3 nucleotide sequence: TGCGCCAGCAGCCACGAATACGGGACCTTCAATTCACCCCTCCACTTT.